This is a list of T cell receptor beta chains from one sample in a study of T cell changes during pregnancy in multiple sclerosis. Assay used: immunoSEQ multiplex PCR; TCRdb lists only in-frame clones, some missing. This repertoire shows around 110,000 clones, roughly 89% found once; its top ten account for less than 2%. This specimen was peripheral blood, taken before pregnancy. The receptors shown here come from a female donor with multiple sclerosis, enrolled in a pregnancy study. Each CDR3 is given with its conserved first and last residue. Each record gives: J gene, V gene, D gene, CDR3 protein, CDR3 DNA. A D gene is named only where the DNA matches it firmly.

TRBJ2-1 | TRBV28 | . | CASSFGSIGEQFF | TGTGCCAGCAGTTTTGGTAGCATCGGGGAGCAGTTCTTC
TRBJ2-7 | TRBV14 | . | CASSQDSATGFTYEQYF | TGTGCCAGCAGCCAAGATTCGGCAACAGGTTTTACCTACGAGCAGTACTTC
TRBJ2-2 | TRBV9 | . | CASSVDSGELFF | TGTGCCAGCAGCGTAGACTCCGGGGAGCTGTTTTTT
TRBJ2-2 | TRBV7-8 | . | CASSPLAGSGELFF | TGTGCCAGCAGCCCCCTTGCGGGGTCCGGGGAGCTGTTTTTT
TRBJ2-3 | TRBV4-1 | TRBD1 | CASSQEGQGLDTQYF | TGCGCCAGCAGCCAAGAGGGACAGGGATTAGATACGCAGTATTTT
TRBJ1-3 | TRBV2 | . | CASTRRGSGNTIYF | TGTGCCAGCACCCGCCGCGGCTCTGGAAACACCATATATTTT
TRBJ1-6 | TRBV7-3 | . | CASSLDSSYSPLHF | TGTGCCAGCAGCCTGGACTCGTCTTATTCACCCCTCCACTTT
TRBJ1-2 | TRBV7-8 | TRBD1 | CASSSDRGTYGYTF | TGTGCCAGCAGCAGCGACAGGGGTACCTATGGCTACACCTTC
TRBJ1-2 | TRBV4-1 | TRBD1 | CASSTVGQGFPGYTF | TGCGCCAGCAGCACCGTAGGACAGGGGTTTCCTGGCTACACCTTC
TRBJ1-1 | TRBV6-6 | . | CASRGQSSTEAFF | TGTGCCAGCAGAGGACAGTCCTCCACTGAAGCTTTCTTT
TRBJ2-1 | TRBV6-6 | . | CASGTPYEQFF | TGTGCCAGCGGGACTCCCTATGAGCAGTTCTTC
TRBJ2-7 | TRBV11-2 | . | CASSLRGRDSFYEQYF | TGTGCCAGCAGCCTTCGGGGCAGGGACTCCTTCTACGAGCAGTACTTC
TRBJ1-1 | TRBV29-1 | TRBD1 | CSVDQGGNTEAFF | TGCAGCGTTGATCAGGGGGGTAACACTGAAGCTTTCTTT
TRBJ1-1 | TRBV2 | TRBD1 | CASRPLGQGNTEAFF | TGTGCCAGCCGACCGTTAGGACAGGGGAACACTGAAGCTTTCTTT
TRBJ1-2 | TRBV4-1 | . | CASSGTGYYGYTF | TGCGCCAGCAGCGGAACAGGGTACTATGGCTACACCTTC
TRBJ2-5 | TRBV6-5 | TRBD1 | CASSYGQGVRETQYF | TGTGCCAGCAGTTACGGGCAGGGGGTAAGAGAGACCCAGTACTTC
TRBJ2-7 | TRBV7-8 | TRBD1 | CASSLGQGTYEQYF | TGTGCCAGCAGCTTAGGACAGGGAACCTACGAGCAGTACTTC
TRBJ2-7 | TRBV27 | TRBD2 | CASSFLLAGDSEQYF | TGTGCCAGCAGTTTCCTACTAGCGGGAGATTCCGAGCAGTACTTC
TRBJ1-1 | TRBV7-9 | . | CASSFWSGNTEAFF | TGTGCCAGCAGCTTTTGGTCCGGGAACACTGAAGCTTTCTTT
TRBJ1-3 | TRBV19 | . | CASRSLRGSTGNTIYF | TGTGCCAGTAGATCACTCCGGGGGTCTACTGGAAACACCATATATTTT
TRBJ2-7 | TRBV5-6 | TRBD1 | CASSPTGVPEQYF | TGTGCCAGCAGCCCGACAGGGGTCCCAGAGCAGTACTTC
TRBJ1-1 | TRBV7-2 | . | CASSLTTATEAFF | TGTGCCAGCAGCTTAACAACCGCCACTGAAGCTTTCTTT
TRBJ2-6 | TRBV6-1 | . | CASSEATSGANVLTF | TGTGCCAGCAGTGAAGCTACTTCTGGGGCCAACGTCCTGACTTTC
TRBJ2-5 | TRBV29-1 | TRBD2 | CSVALAGVTETQYF | TGCAGCGTTGCACTAGCGGGAGTTACGGAGACCCAGTACTTC
TRBJ2-1 | TRBV27 | TRBD2 | CASSPRGLAGGKRFF | TGTGCCAGCAGCCCACGTGGACTAGCGGGAGGAAAGCGGTTCTTC
TRBJ2-3 | TRBV9 | TRBD2 | CASSTTGGLDTQYF | TGTGCCAGCAGCACTACGGGGGGGCTGGATACGCAGTATTTT